Each of the 9 T cell receptor beta chains below was sequenced from the same sample in a study of blood T cell repertoires in COVID-19. Measured with immunoSEQ multiplex PCR; TCRdb has only the in-frame clones, and not every one. This sample has roughly 230,000 clones, with around 82% found just once. Sample: peripheral blood. These receptors all come from a middle-aged man with active or convalescent COVID-19.

The CDR3 here is CASSSDRPTDTQYF. The CDR3 DNA follows: TGTGCCAGCAGTTCGGACAGGCCCACAGATACGCAGTATTTT. The V gene is TRBV28, the J gene TRBJ2-3, with 7 bases matching TRBD1. Germline CDR1 and CDR2: MDHEN and SYDVKM. The CDR3 runs to 14 residues. V lost 4 bases to trimming and J lost 2 bases; unmatched junction nucleotides: 3.

V gene TRBV30 combines with J gene TRBJ1-5, with 8 bases aligning to TRBD1. The J segment lost 5 bases and the V segment lost 2 bases, leaving 2 bases of the junction unmatched. Germline V gene sequence: CDR1 GTSNPN, CDR2 SVGIG (reference sequence). This CDR3 has 13 residues. The CDR3 nucleotides read TGTGCCTGGAGTCAGGGGGCTCATCAGCCCCAGCATTTT. This codes for CAWSQGAHQPQHF.

The rearrangement joins TRBV4-1 to TRBJ2-3, with 11 positions matching TRBD2. CDR1 is MGHRA, CDR2 YSYEKL, per germline. The V segment lost 0 bases and the J segment 2 bases; nucleotides outside the gene matches: 4. The CDR3 is 17 amino acids. For the CDR3, the DNA is TGCGCCAGCAGCCAAGATCGACTAGCGGGATACACAGATACGCAGTATTTT. Protein sequence: CASSQDRLAGYTDTQYF.

The V gene is TRBV5-5, the J gene TRBJ1-1, with D maybe TRBD1 (6 bases). The V end was cut by 4 bases, the J end by 7 bases, with 14 bases between. Germline loops: CDR1 SGHKS, CDR2 YYEKEE (reference sequence). This CDR3 comprises 13 residues. The chain's CDR3 is CASSLTPGHEAFF. CDR3 DNA sequence: TGTGCCAGCAGCCTTACTCCGGGACATGAAGCTTTCTTT.

The chain recombines TRBV2 with TRBJ2-1; D not resolved. Trimming removed 10 bases at V and 4 bases at J, with 14 bases between. Germline loops: CDR1 SNHLY, CDR2 FYNNEI. The length of the CDR3 is 13 residues. The CDR3 reads CAINSPFYNEQFF. The DNA for the CDR3 is TGTGCCATTAACTCACCATTTTACAATGAGCAGTTCTTC.

The J gene is TRBJ1-1, the V gene TRBV30; D not resolved. V was cut by 7 bases and J by 0 bases, with 9 bases left in between. CDR1 GTSNPN and CDR2 SVGIG come from the germline V gene (reference sequence). This CDR3 has 12 amino acids. The CDR3 is CAYGQLNTEAFF. Here the CDR3 DNA reads TGTGCCTATGGGCAGCTGAACACTGAAGCTTTCTTT.

The chain joins TRBV13 to TRBJ2-1; 9 bases are shared with TRBD2. Losses at the gene ends were 5 bases for V and 0 bases for J; bases not matched to a gene: 8. Germline CDR1 reads PRHDT; CDR2 reads FYEKMQ (reference sequence). The CDR3 sequence is 17 residues long. CDR3 loop: CASSVLLAGSSYNEQFF. The CDR3 bases are TGTGCCAGCAGCGTGTTACTAGCGGGTAGCTCCTACAATGAGCAGTTCTTC.

V gene TRBV11-2 combines with J gene TRBJ2-3; a weak D match, TRBD1 (6 bases). Germline loops: CDR1 SGHAT, CDR2 FQNNGV. With 3 bases removed from V and 5 bases from J, the gap between germline ends came to 18 bases. The CDR3 runs 16 residues. CDR3 residues: CASSFQQGRSGDTQYF. The CDR3 DNA reads TGTGCCAGCAGCTTTCAACAGGGTCGCAGTGGAGATACGCAGTATTTT. Drawing the rest from reference TRBV11-2 and TRBJ2-3, the complete variable domain is EAGVAQSPRYKIIEKRQSVAFWCNPISGHATLYWYQQILGQGPKLLIQFQNNGVVDDSQLPKDRFSAERLKGVDSTLKIQPAKLEDSAVYLCASSFQQGRSGDTQYFGPGTRLTVL.

This chain uses TRBV9 with TRBJ1-3, with TRBD1 identical over 7 bases. J was trimmed by 2 bases and V by 0 bases; bases with no gene match: 8. The CDR3 runs 17 residues. Germline values: CDR1 SGDLS, CDR2 YYNGEE. The CDR3 DNA reads as TGTGCCAGCAGCGTAGAGATCAGGGGGAAAGCTGGAAACACCATATATTTT. Its translation: CASSVEIRGKAGNTIYF.